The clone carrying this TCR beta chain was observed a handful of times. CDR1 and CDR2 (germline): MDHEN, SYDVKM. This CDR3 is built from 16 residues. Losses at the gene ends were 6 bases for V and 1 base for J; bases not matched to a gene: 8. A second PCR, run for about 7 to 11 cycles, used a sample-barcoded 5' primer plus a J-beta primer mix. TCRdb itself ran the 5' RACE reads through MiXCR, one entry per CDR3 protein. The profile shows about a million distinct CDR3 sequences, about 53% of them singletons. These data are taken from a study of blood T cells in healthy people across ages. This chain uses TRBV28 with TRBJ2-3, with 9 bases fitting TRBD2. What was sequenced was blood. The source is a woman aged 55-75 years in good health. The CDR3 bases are TGTGCCAGCAGACCCCTAGCGGGATGGGGCACAGATACGCAGTATTTT. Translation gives CASRPLAGWGTDTQYF.